These T cell receptor beta chains were read from a single sample in a study of vaccination effects on CD4 cells after COVID-19. Generated by immunoSEQ multiplex PCR, the TCRdb table keeps only in-frame clones and is missing some. The data hold 30,000 or so clones, with 74% observed a single time. No cognate antigen is known for these TCRs. The specimen was CD4+ T cells from PBMCs cultured without peptide, collected after COVID-19 vaccination. These receptors were taken from a human donor who received a COVID-19 vaccine. Each CDR3 is given with its conserved first and last residue. A D gene is named only where the DNA matches it firmly. Size tells how often a clone was seen (once, few, many) or the class of an expanded clone, and some rows leave it out.

J gene | D gene | clone size | V gene | CDR3 protein | CDR3 DNA
TRBJ2-7 | - | few | TRBV27 | CASSPLEWEPTGEQYF | TGTGCCAGCAGCCCCCTGGAGTGGGAACCCACAGGCGAGCAGTACTTC
TRBJ1-3 | - | - | TRBV28 | CASSSYRAHSGNTIYF | TGTGCCAGCAGTTCCTACAGGGCCCACTCTGGAAACACCATATATTTT
TRBJ1-1 | TRBD1 | - | TRBV19 | CASSRDRAYEAFF | TGTGCCAGTAGTAGGGACAGGGCGTATGAAGCTTTCTTT
TRBJ2-2 | - | - | TRBV30 | CAWSVRGATNTGELFF | TGTGCCTGGAGTGTACGGGGAGCCACGAACACCGGGGAGCTGTTTTTT
TRBJ1-1 | TRBD1 | - | TRBV28 | CASTLTGVATEAFF | TGTGCCAGCACACTCACAGGGGTGGCCACTGAAGCTTTCTTT
TRBJ1-2 | - | - | TRBV2 | CASTRDLYGYTF | TGTGCCAGCACCCGGGACCTCTATGGCTACACCTTC
TRBJ2-6 | TRBD1 | - | TRBV6-5 | CASSYGDRLSNVLTF | TGTGCCAGCAGTTACGGGGACAGATTATCCAACGTCCTGACTTTC
TRBJ2-2 | TRBD2 | once | TRBV10-3 | CAISGGGTGELFF | TGTGCCATCAGTGGGGGGGGGACCGGGGAGCTGTTTTTT
TRBJ2-4 | - | - | TRBV29-1 | CSVNRGGGNIQYF | TGCAGCGTTAACAGGGGAGGTGGGAACATTCAGTACTTC
TRBJ1-6 | - | - | TRBV7-9 | CASSLEGQSPLHF | TGTGCCAGCAGCTTAGAGGGCCAGTCACCCCTCCACTTT
TRBJ1-1 | - | - | TRBV28 | CASFGPMNTEAFF | TGTGCCAGCTTTGGCCCCATGAACACTGAAGCTTTCTTT
TRBJ2-7 | - | - | TRBV10-2 | CASSEPGGAAYEQYF | TGCGCCAGCAGTGAACCAGGGGGGGCGGCCTACGAGCAGTACTTC
TRBJ1-1 | - | - | TRBV29-1 | CSASGRMNTEAFF | TGCAGCGCCTCGGGACGGATGAACACTGAAGCTTTCTTT
TRBJ1-1 | - | - | TRBV5-6 | CASSRDLNTEAFF | TGTGCCAGCAGCCGGGATCTGAACACTGAAGCTTTCTTT
TRBJ1-2 | - | few | TRBV6-2/TRBV6-3 | CASSLGSGYTF | TGTGCCAGCAGTTTGGGGAGTGGCTACACCTTC
TRBJ1-1 | - | - | TRBV7-4 | CASSLEVLNTEAFF | TGTGCCAGCAGCTTAGAAGTATTGAACACTGAAGCTTTCTTT
TRBJ1-5 | TRBD1 | once | TRBV28 | CASSLQGDPQHF | TGTGCCAGCAGTTTACAGGGGGATCCCCAGCATTTT